One and the same sample provided the 24 T cell receptor beta chains below, sequenced in a study of blood T cell repertoires in COVID-19 (TCRdb year 2020). Libraries came from the immunoSEQ multiplex PCR assay. The immuneACCESS repertoire file appears here via TCRdb, limited to in-frame rearrangements. These files lack a portion of the clones; in checked studies, under half of the deficit traces to unresolved V genes, and the cause of the others is not known. This sample gives some 320,000 clones in total; 85% of them show up just once. The top ten clonotypes cover approximately 1.9% of the sample. The sample consisted of PBMCs or T cells enriched from blood (not recorded which). The receptors originated from a woman under 40 who had been exposed to COVID-19.

The chain has TRBV5-1 and TRBJ1-1; possible D gene TRBD1, 5 bases. The germline CDR1 and CDR2 sequences are SGHRS and YFSETQ. The CDR3 extends over 13 amino acids. The V gene lost 3 bases and the J gene lost 0 bases, with 6 bases spanning the gap. The CDR3 reads CASSSTVNTEAFF. CDR3 DNA: TGCGCCAGCAGCTCGACAGTGAACACTGAAGCTTTCTTT.

The CDR3: CATEPGAFF. The CDR3, as DNA: TGTGCCACCGAACCGGGGGCTTTCTTT. This rearrangement joins TRBV12-3 or TRBV12-4 to TRBJ1-1; D ambiguous. This CDR3 spans 9 amino acids. The germline V and J ends were trimmed by 10 bases and 11 bases, with 11 bases remaining between them.

This clone occurred a few times. The V gene is TRBV28, the J gene TRBJ1-5, with D unclear. Germline V gene lookup returns CDR1 MDHEN and CDR2 SYDVKM. The CDR3 runs 14 residues. V was pared by 3 bases and J by 1 base, with 7 bases between. In nucleotides, the CDR3 is TGTGCCAGCAGTTTGTCCCTGAGCAATCAGCCCCAGCATTTT. This sequence encodes CASSLSLSNQPQHF.

The chain is built from TRBV19 and TRBJ2-5; 12 bases are shared with TRBD2. The CDR3 is 16 residues long. With 4 bases clipped from V and 4 bases from J, the junction kept 7 bases outside the gene matches. Germline V gene lookup returns CDR1 LNHDA and CDR2 SQIVND (reference sequence). This chain's CDR3 is CASSTSSGGAVETQYF. CDR3 coding DNA: TGTGCCAGTAGTACCTCTAGCGGGGGGGCCGTAGAGACCCAGTACTTC.

The CDR3 loop reads CASSGSEPLDLHF. The DNA of the CDR3 is TGCGCCAGCAGCGGCTCGGAGCCACTGGACCTCCACTTT. The chain combines TRBV5-1 with TRBJ1-6; D not certain. The CDR3 length is 13 residues. CDR1 and CDR2 (germline): SGHRS, YFSETQ. Trimming cost V 4 bases and J 15 bases, with 17 bases left between them.

The V gene is TRBV5-8, the J gene TRBJ1-5; D remains ambiguous. This CDR3 comprises 14 residues. The germline V gene has CDR1 SGHTS and CDR2 YDEGEE. V was cut by 2 bases and J by 7 bases, with 13 bases left in between. The DNA of the CDR3 is TGTGCCAGCAGCTTCTGGGGAGGTGGACAGCCCCAGCATTTT. Translating gives CASSFWGGGQPQHF.

This rearrangement joins TRBV5-4 to TRBJ2-6, with 7 bases fitting TRBD1. V trimming: 3 bases; J trimming: 0 bases; junction bases outside the gene matches: 6. The CDR3 is 17 amino acids. The germline gives CDR1 SGHNT, CDR2 YYREEE (reference sequence). This chain's CDR3 is CASSWRTGSSGANVLTF. As DNA, the CDR3 is TGTGCCAGCAGCTGGAGGACAGGAAGCTCTGGGGCCAACGTCCTGACTTTC.

The CDR3 DNA sequence: TGTGCCAGCAGTCCCGACAGGGTGGGCTATGGCTACACCTTC. It translates to CASSPDRVGYGYTF. The V and J genes are TRBV6-4 and TRBJ1-2; 7 bases line up with TRBD1. The germline V gene has CDR1 MRHNA and CDR2 SNTAGT. The CDR3 runs 14 residues. The J segment lost 4 bases and the V segment lost 5 bases, leaving 7 bases of the junction unmatched.

V is TRBV25-1 and J is TRBJ2-2; 8 bases align to TRBD1. Germline V gives CDR1 MGHDK, CDR2 SYGVNS. Trimming took 4 bases from V and 6 from J; bases not matched to a gene: 7. CDR3 size: 15 residues. For the CDR3, the DNA is TGTGCCAGCAGTGGCTCGACAGGGGCGGCCGGGGAGCTGTTTTTT. Residues: CASSGSTGAAGELFF.

This clone has just one count. The genes are TRBV5-1 and TRBJ2-7, with 8 bases lining up with TRBD2. Germline loops: CDR1 SGHRS, CDR2 YFSETQ. V gave up 0 bases and J gave up 2 bases; unmatched junction bases: 1. The CDR3 extends over 14 amino acids. This CDR3 reads CASSLAGRAYEQYF. CDR3 coding DNA: TGCGCCAGCAGCTTGGCCGGGAGGGCCTACGAGCAGTACTTC.

This chain uses TRBV19 with TRBJ1-1; 9 positions match TRBD1. Per the germline V gene, CDR1 is LNHDA and CDR2 is SQIVND (reference sequence). V gave up 5 bases and J gave up 6 bases; unmatched junction bases: 7. This CDR3 comprises 14 residues. CDR3 in DNA: TGTGCCAGTAGTCCACAGGGGGCTGGGGCTGAAGCTTTCTTT. Protein sequence: CASSPQGAGAEAFF.

J is TRBJ1-2 and V is TRBV3-1 (or the pseudogene TRBV3-2), with 10 bases that match TRBD1. CDR1 LGHDT and CDR2 YNNKEL come from the germline V gene (reference sequence). The CDR3 covers 15 residues. Trimming took 4 bases from V and 4 from J; bases not matched to a gene: 6. The CDR3 sequence: CASSLGGTGAYGYTF. The CDR3 region has the DNA TGTGCCAGCAGCCTGGGAGGGACAGGGGCCTATGGCTACACCTTC.

This clone is a singleton in its sample. The rearrangement joins TRBV5-4 to TRBJ2-1; 14 bases match TRBD2. From germline, CDR1 is SGHNT and CDR2 YYREEE (reference sequence). The CDR3 consists of 18 residues. Trimming removed 0 bases from V and 4 bases from J; junction bases left unmatched: 6. The CDR3 region has the DNA TGTGCCAGCAGCTTGGAGGGACTAGCGGGGGCCTTATACAATGAGCAGTTCTTC. This translates into CASSLEGLAGALYNEQFF. The variable domain in full, with the rest retrieved from reference TRBV5-4 and TRBJ2-1, is ETGVTQSPTHLIKTRGQQVTLRCSSQSGHNTVSWYQQALGQGPQFIFQYYREEENGRGNFPPRFSGLQFPNYSSELNVNALELDDSALYLCASSLEGLAGALYNEQFFGPGTRLTVL.

The genes are TRBV5-1 and TRBJ2-3, with 7 bases that match TRBD2. V gave up 4 bases and J gave up 3 bases; unmatched junction bases: 11. Germline-derived CDR1 and CDR2 are SGHRS and YFSETQ. The CDR3 has 16 residues. CDR3 sequence (DNA): TGCGCCAGCAGCCCGAGGGGCGGGGGTAGGACAGATACGCAGTATTTT. Its translation is CASSPRGGGRTDTQYF.

J is TRBJ2-7 and V is TRBV20-1; TRBD1 matches at 10 bases. Losses at the gene ends were 5 bases for V and 5 bases for J; bases not matched to a gene: 0. This CDR3 is 11 amino acids long. In germline, CDR1 is DFQATT, CDR2 SNEGSKA (reference sequence). The CDR3: CSAGQGDEQYF. DNA for the CDR3: TGCAGTGCTGGACAGGGGGACGAGCAGTACTTC.

The chain employs TRBV5-4 and TRBJ2-5; 10 nucleotides match TRBD1. The germline V gene encodes CDR1 SGHNT and CDR2 YYREEE (reference sequence). The V gene end was trimmed by 6 bases and the J gene end by 1 base; junction bases not matched to a gene: 9. The CDR3 is 16 amino acids. CDR3 residues: CASIGTGAEAQETQYF. Here the CDR3 DNA reads TGTGCCAGCATTGGGACAGGGGCCGAAGCCCAAGAGACCCAGTACTTC.

This chain uses TRBV19 with TRBJ2-5; TRBD2 matches at 10 bases. Looked up from germline, CDR1 is LNHDA and CDR2 is SQIVND (reference sequence). Trimming removed 1 base from V and 2 bases from J; junction bases left unmatched: 10. The CDR3 contains 18 residues. Here the CDR3 reads CASSIGLAGVVSQETQYF. CDR3 DNA: TGTGCCAGTAGTATAGGGCTAGCGGGGGTAGTGTCGCAAGAGACCCAGTACTTC.

This chain links TRBV6-5 with TRBJ1-3, with a possible D match to TRBD1 (6 bases). Germline V gives CDR1 MNHEY, CDR2 SVGAGI. V gave up 6 bases and J gave up 0 bases, with 9 bases separating them. This CDR3 spans 14 amino acids. The DNA for the CDR3 is TGTGCCAGCAGCCCGGACAGCTCTGGAAACACCATATATTTT. Its translation is CASSPDSSGNTIYF.

The V call is TRBV4-3, the J call TRBJ1-6, with TRBD1 identical over 9 bases. The germline V gene has CDR1 LGHNA and CDR2 YSLEER. Unmatched junction bases numbered 5, after V lost 4 bases and J lost 7 bases. This CDR3 has 15 amino acids. The CDR3 DNA sequence: TGCGCCAGCAGCCTTGGGACAGGGCTAAATTCACCCCTCCACTTT. It specifies CASSLGTGLNSPLHF.

This sequence joins TRBV19 and TRBJ1-3; D ambiguous. V was clipped by 7 bases and J by 0 bases, with 13 bases between them. This CDR3 has 15 residues. Germline CDR1 LNHDA, CDR2 SQIVND (reference sequence). As DNA, the CDR3 is TGTGCCAGTATGGCGATGACACTCTCTGGAAACACCATATATTTT. Translation gives CASMAMTLSGNTIYF.

As regards this clone: The sample has other DNA sequences that encode this CDR3 too. The chain links TRBV5-1 to TRBJ2-7; 9 bases are a match to TRBD1. The CDR3 has 15 amino acids. With V trimmed by 4 bases and J by 2 bases, 7 bases remained unmatched. Germline CDR1 reads SGHRS; CDR2 reads YFSETQ. Written as DNA, the CDR3 is TGCGCCAGCAGCCGATCCGGGACAGGGACCTACGAGCAGTACTTC. It specifies CASSRSGTGTYEQYF.

This chain uses TRBV19 with TRBJ2-3; the D gene is possibly TRBD2 (5 bases). Germline assignment: CDR1 LNHDA and CDR2 SQIVND (reference sequence). Trimming pared 3 bases from V and 0 bases from J, leaving 7 bases between. The CDR3 spans 14 residues. The CDR3 DNA follows: TGTGCCAGTAGTATCAGGACTAGCACAGATACGCAGTATTTT. This encodes CASSIRTSTDTQYF. The full variable domain, its missing parts supplied by reference TRBV19 and TRBJ2-3, is DGGITQSPKYLFRKEGQNVTLSCEQNLNHDAMYWYRQDPGQGLRLIYYSQIVNDFQKGDIAEGYSVSREKKESFPLTVTSAQKNPTAFYLCASSIRTSTDTQYFGPGTRLTVL.

The rearrangement joins TRBV4-2 to TRBJ1-2, with a weak D call TRBD1 (6 bases). The CDR3 loop spans 17 amino acids. Per the germline V gene, CDR1 is LGHNA and CDR2 is YNFKEQ. V was trimmed by 4 bases and J by 3 bases, leaving 21 bases between them. The CDR3 loop is CASSLTTNRVTDYGYTF. CDR3 nucleotide sequence: TGTGCCAGCAGCCTGACCACTAACAGGGTGACGGACTATGGCTACACCTTC.

The CDR3 loop is CASSRQDYEQYF. CDR3 nucleotide sequence: TGTGCCAGCAGCCGACAGGACTACGAGCAGTACTTC. The V and J genes are TRBV12-3 or TRBV12-4 and TRBJ2-7; D is possibly TRBD1 (6 bases). The CDR3 sequence is 12 residues long. V lost 6 bases, J lost 3 bases, and 9 bases lay in between.